This TCR beta chain was identified in a study of T cells after yellow fever vaccination. Findings and limits, study-wide: Though weaker, the secondary response peaked faster, on day 5 versus 15. CD4 and CD8 compartments shared a small share of clonotypes, likely from convergent recombination. In post-booster samples, most primary-vaccination clones reappeared (under 98% CD4, 88% CD8).

This clonotype was detected a few times. Its specificity is unknown. TCRdb ran MiXCR on the 5' RACE reads and lists one entry per CDR3 protein. This sample has roughly 110,000 distinct CDR3 sequences, with 7% to 8.5% found just once. The clonotype originates from a man between 25 and 39 years old who received the YFV17D yellow fever vaccine. The input for sequencing was CD8+ T cells sorted from PBMCs, taken 45 days after the yellow fever booster vaccination.

The CDR3 region is CSVEDRDSIGYGYTF. CDR3 bases: TGCAGCGTTGAAGACCGGGATTCGATTGGCTATGGCTACACCTTC. V usage is TRBV29-1 and J usage is TRBJ1-2; no reliable D call. Per the germline V gene, CDR1 is SQVTM and CDR2 is ANQGSEA. The CDR3 has 15 amino acids. Deletions cut 0 bases from V and 4 bases from J, with 15 bases between.